This record concerns one T cell receptor (beta chain) sequence. This sample is part of a study of shared clonotypes between healthy human individuals. Data came from immunoSEQ multiplex PCR; TCRdb stores just in-frame clones and leaves some out. The sample lists 2 million to 3 million clones, 90% to 95% seen once, with under 0.15% in the top ten. What was sequenced was naive CD4+ T cells sorted from blood. This sample's subset: CD45RA+ positively selected. The source is a man younger than 30 in good health.

CDR3 sequence reads: CASSLGAGITDTQYF. The CDR3 DNA sequence: TGTGCCAGCAGCCTCGGCGCGGGGATCACAGATACGCAGTATTTT. J is TRBJ2-3 and V is TRBV5-4; D possibly corresponds to TRBD2 (6 bases). V was pared by 4 bases and J by 2 bases, with 14 bases between. Germline-derived CDR1 and CDR2 are SGHNT and YYREEE (reference sequence). This CDR3 region has 15 residues.